This passage covers 21 T cell receptor beta chains from one sample sequenced in a study of CD4 and CD8 cells across lung adenocarcinoma regions. TCRdb re-derived calls from the PCR reads in MiXCR, one entry per CDR3 protein. The table lists fewer than 20,000 distinct CDR3 sequences, approximately 47% of them singletons. Source material: CD8+ T cells from the center of a lung tumor. All receptors derive from a female donor with lung adenocarcinoma. The CD4 and CD8 labels of this study may be unreliable.

This clonotype was picked up many times. The CDR3 bases are TGTGCCAGCAGCCAATACAAGGGACTAGCGGCCCGCACAGATACGCAGTATTTT. It is translated as CASSQYKGLAARTDTQYF. The V call is TRBV14, the J call TRBJ2-3; 11 nucleotides line up with TRBD2. CDR1 and CDR2 from the germline V gene are SGHDN and FVKESK. V dropped 2 bases and J dropped 1; count of bases not matched to a gene: 8. This CDR3 is built from 18 residues.

This clonotype has just one count. Compared with germline, one end of the junction differs, possibly owing to a read error. The rearrangement links TRBV6-5 to TRBJ2-3, with TRBD1 as a possible D gene (8 bases). Germline CDR1 reads MNHEY; CDR2 reads SVGAGI. The CDR3 contains 16 residues. The CDR3 here is CASSYLQGGSTEEQFF. CDR3 nucleotide sequence: TGTGCCAGCAGTTACTTACAGGGGGGGAGCACAGAGGAGCAGTTTTTT.

The chain uses TRBV10-3 and TRBJ2-3; TRBD2 matches 9 bases. The DNA end lines up better with TRBJ2-7; the J call may be wrong. The CDR3 covers 15 residues. Germline values: CDR1 ENHRY, CDR2 SYGVKD. The CDR3 sequence: CAAGGSSGGPDTQYF. CDR3 bases: TGTGCCGCGGGGGGCAGTAGCGGGGGTCCAGATACGCAGTACTTC.

The chain carries TRBV27 and TRBJ2-1, with TRBD2 matching 11 bases. CDR1 and CDR2 from the germline V gene are MNHEY and SMNVEV (reference sequence). V gave up 3 bases and J gave up 6 bases; unmatched junction bases: 4. This CDR3 spans 15 amino acids. CDR3 region: CASSFASGRINEQFF. In DNA, the CDR3 is TGTGCCAGCAGTTTCGCTAGCGGGAGGATCAATGAGCAGTTCTTC.

Here the CDR3 DNA reads TGTGCCAGCAGCTTAGCCAAGGCCAGGGGAAAAGGAGATACGCAGTATTTT. This encodes CASSLAKARGKGDTQYF. V and J are TRBV7-2 and TRBJ2-3; maybe TRBD1 (6 bases). The CDR3 is made up of 17 amino acids. V was cut by 0 bases and J by 5 bases, with 18 bases left in between. Germline V lookup: CDR1 SGHTA, CDR2 FQGNSA.

The gene calls are TRBV10-1 and TRBJ2-1; 8 bases line up with TRBD2. Losses at the gene ends were 4 bases for V and 0 bases for J; bases not matched to a gene: 5. The CDR3 is 16 residues long. The germline V gene has CDR1 WNHNN and CDR2 SYGVQD (reference sequence). The CDR3 DNA follows: TGCGCCAGCAGTGTAGCCGGGACTAGCTCCTACAATGAGCAGTTCTTC. As protein: CASSVAGTSSYNEQFF.

In its sample, this clonotype was seen a few times. The V gene is TRBV27, the J gene TRBJ1-2; no definite D call. With 5 bases removed from V and 1 base from J, the gap between germline ends came to 14 bases. The CDR3 covers 15 residues. The germline V gene has CDR1 MNHEY and CDR2 SMNVEV (reference sequence). CDR3 DNA sequence: TGTGCCAGCAGTCTAAGGGCCTTCGGTAACTATGGCTACACCTTC. Protein: CASSLRAFGNYGYTF.

This clonotype was counted only a few times. The V call is TRBV6-1, the J call TRBJ1-5; 8 bases match TRBD1. Trimming took 4 bases from V and 2 from J; bases not matched to a gene: 7. This CDR3 is built from 16 residues. CDR1 MNHNS and CDR2 SASEGT come from the germline V gene. The CDR3 here is CASSVSRGQGNQPQHF. DNA of the CDR3: TGTGCCAGCAGTGTTAGTCGGGGACAGGGCAATCAGCCCCAGCATTTT.

This clonotype was seen many times. V usage is TRBV5-1 and J usage is TRBJ2-3, with D perhaps matching TRBD1 (5 bases). The CDR3 is 15 amino acids. Trimming removed 0 bases from V and 5 bases from J, with 13 bases in between. The germline V gene encodes CDR1 SGHRS and CDR2 YFSETQ. The CDR3 loop is CASSLGQLRQDTQYF. The CDR3 DNA sequence: TGCGCCAGCAGCTTGGGACAGCTCAGGCAAGATACGCAGTATTTT.

This clonotype was counted only a few times. In DNA form, the CDR3 reads TGTGCCAGCAGCATAGCGGGGGGGCCGTACAATGAGCAGTTCTTC. It codes for CASSIAGGPYNEQFF. This sequence joins TRBV7-3 and TRBJ2-1; 11 positions match TRBD2. The CDR3 length is 15 residues. Looked up from germline, CDR1 is SGHTA and CDR2 is FQGTGA. The J segment lost 4 bases and the V segment lost 5 bases, leaving 4 bases of the junction unmatched. Combining the CDR3 with reference TRBV7-3 and TRBJ2-1 gives the whole variable domain GAGVSQTPSNKVTEKGKYVELRCDPISGHTALYWYRQSLGQGPEFLIYFQGTGAADDSGLPNDRFFAVRPEGSVSTLKIQRTERGDSAVYLCASSIAGGPYNEQFFGPGTRLTVL.

This clonotype was found a few times. J is TRBJ2-5 and V is TRBV6-5; 7 bases line up with TRBD2. J lost 1 base, V lost 1 base, and 6 bases had no gene match. Germline CDR1 and CDR2: MNHEY and SVGAGI. The CDR3 sequence is 16 residues long. The CDR3 sequence is CASSYFPGGTQETQYF. The CDR3 bases are TGTGCCAGCAGTTACTTCCCCGGGGGGACCCAAGAGACCCAGTACTTC.

This chain links TRBV6-1 with TRBJ2-3, with D possibly TRBD2 on 6 matching bases. V lost 11 bases and J lost 10, with 31 bases in between. Germline assignment: CDR1 MNHNS and CDR2 SASEGT. The CDR3 totals 16 residues. This CDR3 is CAGRDLEGGSTEAQYF. Here the CDR3 DNA reads TGTGCCGGCCGGGACTTAGAGGGTGGGAGCACAGAGGCGCAGTATTTT.

Ten or more counts support this clonotype. CDR3 sequence reads: CASSWLNEQYF. CDR3 DNA: TGTGCCAGCAGTTGGTTGAACGAGCAGTACTTC. This sequence joins TRBV6-5 and TRBJ2-5; D is undetermined. The end of the DNA fits TRBJ2-7 better, so the J call may be wrong. In germline, CDR1 is MNHEY, CDR2 SVGAGI. The CDR3 consists of 11 residues.

J is TRBJ2-2 and V is TRBV6-1; weak D call: TRBD2 (6 bases). Per the germline V gene, CDR1 is MNHNS and CDR2 is SASEGT. This CDR3 has 13 residues. V shed 7 bases and J shed 3 bases, with 9 bases lying between them. The CDR3 DNA reads as TGTGCCAGCACTGAGCGGGACACCGGGGAGCTGTTTTTT. Encoded protein: CASTERDTGELFF.

This rearrangement joins TRBV6-5 to TRBJ2-2; D perhaps matches TRBD2 (5 bases). Germline V gives CDR1 MNHEY, CDR2 SVGAGI. The CDR3 contains 15 residues. V gave up 2 bases and J gave up 4 bases, with 11 bases separating them. The CDR3 DNA reads TGTGCCAGCAGTTACCCTTCGGGAACCACCGGGGAGCTGTTTTTT. This encodes CASSYPSGTTGELFF.

The chain combines TRBV10-1 with TRBJ2-3, with a possible D match to TRBD1 (6 bases). Near its end, the DNA agrees better with TRBJ2-5, so the J call may be wrong. The germline V gene encodes CDR1 WNHNN and CDR2 SYGVQD (reference sequence). CDR3 length: 12 amino acids. DNA of the CDR3: TGCGCCAGCAGGGACAGTTTCGGGACCCAGTACTTC. Encoded protein: CASRDSFGTQYF.

This clonotype is medium-sized by share. The chain uses TRBV6-5 and TRBJ2-1, with TRBD2 identical over 8 bases. Germline CDR1 is MNHEY and CDR2 is SVGAGI. The CDR3 is 15 residues long. V shed 6 bases and J 4 bases; nucleotides not matched to a gene: 8. The CDR3 DNA is TGTGCCAGCAGCTTGTCCAGCGGGAGATACAATGAGCAGTTCTTC. Translation gives CASSLSSGRYNEQFF.

V is TRBV6-5 and J is TRBJ2-3, with 10 bases identical to TRBD2. There are 21 residues in the CDR3. The germline CDR1 and CDR2 sequences are MNHEY and SVGAGI. Trimming cost V 0 bases and J 4 bases; bases outside gene matches: 19. The CDR3 sequence is CASSYSGLARERSKVADTQYF. DNA for the CDR3: TGTGCCAGCAGTTACTCGGGACTAGCGCGGGAGAGGAGCAAAGTGGCAGATACGCAGTATTTT.

This clonotype has only a few counts. The J gene is TRBJ2-7, the V gene TRBV27; tentative D call: TRBD2 (6 bases). Germline CDR1 reads MNHEY; CDR2 reads SMNVEV (reference sequence). V was cut by 6 bases and J by 2 bases, with 17 bases left in between. The CDR3 runs 15 residues. CDR3 protein: CASSYVLAGTYEQYF. CDR3 bases: TGTGCCAGCAGCTATGTACTAGCCGGAACCTACGAGCAGTACTTC.

This clonotype was observed at least ten times. This chain links TRBV27 with TRBJ2-1; the D gene is possibly TRBD2 (6 bases). CDR1 and CDR2 (germline): MNHEY, SMNVEV (reference sequence). This CDR3 comprises 14 residues. V lost 4 bases to trimming and J lost 0 bases, with 7 bases between them. Here the CDR3 DNA reads TGTGCCAGCAGTTGGGGAGGCTCCTACAATGAGCAGTTCTTC. Protein: CASSWGGSYNEQFF.

The chain combines TRBV6-1 with TRBJ2-7; possible D gene TRBD2, 6 bases. Germline CDR1 is MNHNS and CDR2 is SASEGT. The CDR3 runs 14 residues. With 6 bases removed from V and 1 base from J, the gap between germline ends came to 13 bases. The CDR3 DNA is TGTGCCAGCAGACCTCAGACTAGGTCCTACGAGCAGTACTTC. Translating it yields CASRPQTRSYEQYF.